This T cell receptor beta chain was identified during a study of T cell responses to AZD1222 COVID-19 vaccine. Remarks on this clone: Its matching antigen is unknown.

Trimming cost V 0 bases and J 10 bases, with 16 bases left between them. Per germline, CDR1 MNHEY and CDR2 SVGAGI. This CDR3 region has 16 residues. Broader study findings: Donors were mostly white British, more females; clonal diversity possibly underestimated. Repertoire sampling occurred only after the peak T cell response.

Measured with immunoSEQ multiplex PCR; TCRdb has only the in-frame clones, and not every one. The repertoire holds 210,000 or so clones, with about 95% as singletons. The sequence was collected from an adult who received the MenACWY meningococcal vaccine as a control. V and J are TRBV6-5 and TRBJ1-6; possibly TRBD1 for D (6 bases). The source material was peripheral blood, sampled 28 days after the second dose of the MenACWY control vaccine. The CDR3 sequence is CASSYSMARGISPLHF. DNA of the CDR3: TGTGCCAGCAGTTACTCGATGGCCAGGGGAATATCACCCCTCCACTTT.